This T cell receptor beta chain stems from a study of blood T cell repertoires in COVID-19 (TCRdb year 2020). Some background on the complete study: Collaborator samples came from the United States, Italy and Spain and covered acute and convalescent phases of COVID-19. The repertoires were released in a freely available public database meant as a resource for research on the immune response to SARS-CoV-2. Where HLA class I and class II types were available, the types were taken from metadata supplied by the sample provider, not from assay-based typing. Subjects who had been exposed to COVID-19, were actively infected with it, or had recovered from it provided the deeply sampled blood TCRbeta repertoires that made up the dataset. The material from the prospective study consisted of cDNA or gDNA derived from T cells, B-cell-depleted T cells, or PBMCs. The samples were drawn from the first 160 participants of the ongoing ImmuneRACE study and from 950 to 1,500 subjects provided by 6 global collaborators. A de-identified subject ID, COVID-19 status, age in years and sex were almost always included in the sample metadata. What the authors observed across the whole study: The amount of clinical and demographic metadata varied by source and participant and was provided uncurated.

Relative to germline, V is missing 2 bases and J is missing 5 bases, with 7 bases of the junction outside any gene match. The CDR3 starts with the cysteine, ends with the phenylalanine, and has 16 residues. Only CDR3 DNA is held: 48 bases, read in frame from base 1. Per the germline V gene, MGHRA is the CDR1 and YSYEKL is the CDR2. Comment on this clone: It has no known antigen specificity. Qualities for individual bases were not recorded, and no much larger clone is one base off.

TCRbeta CDR3 regions were amplified from genomic DNA using the immunoSEQ Assay, a bias-controlled multiplex PCR. Per the source publication's procedure: Within the assay, amplification of reference gene primers was used to estimate how many nucleated cells each sample contained. To quantify the absolute abundance of each unique TCRbeta CDR3 rearrangement, sequence reads were collapsed and filtered. For each sample, productive Simpson clonality was calculated as the square root of Simpson's diversity index over productive rearrangements. Sourced from immuneACCESS, this table was stored by TCRdb with only in-frame sequences that have V and J called. A share of the clones is absent; for the studies checked, an unresolved V gene accounts for under half, and the remainder has no known explanation. V and J calls and clone size are copied from that table; D and trimming were computed from the DNA. This sample comprises 90,000 to 100,000 clones, around 88% of them detected only once. The ten biggest clones cover about 1.8% of the sample.

Collaborating institutions collected whole blood in K2EDTA tubes following their own protocols. Collaborator samples were shipped for TCRbeta analysis as frozen whole blood, isolated PBMCs, or DNA extracted from either sample type. This clonotype was sampled from a man older than 75 with acute or convalescent COVID-19. The chain is made from TRBV4-1 and TRBJ2-1, with 9 bases matching TRBD2. What was sequenced was peripheral blood. This receptor has the CDR3 CASSQLAGVLNNEQFF. The nucleotide sequence reads TGCGCCAGCAGCCAATTAGCGGGAGTGTTGAACAATGAGCAGTTCTTC.